The clone carrying this T cell receptor (beta chain) was seen many times. This sample stems from a study of T cells in Graves' hyperthyroidism and ophthalmopathy. Trimming stripped 4 bases from V and 8 bases from J, with 10 bases between. Germline CDR1 and CDR2: SGHDT and YYEEEE. The CDR3 has 12 amino acids. There were TCR beta CDR3 regions amplified from RNA transcripts. Initially, a first-round RT-PCR of the TCR CDR3 employed the HTBI primer set. A single record per CDR3 protein comes from TCRdb applying MiXCR to the multiplex PCR reads. The sample records 250,000 or so distinct CDR3 sequences, 15% being singletons.

The receptor's source is a woman aged 45-59 years with Graves' hyperthyroidism that later progressed to Graves' ophthalmopathy. The chain joins TRBV5-6 to TRBJ2-1, with D unresolved. Sequenced material: blood. The CDR3 here is CASSPADDEQFF. CDR3 sequence (DNA): TGTGCCAGCAGCCCTGCGGACGATGAGCAGTTCTTC.